This T cell receptor beta chain was recovered during a study of CD8+ T cells in alopecia areata. As part of sample collection, lesional scalp punch biopsies and peripheral blood were taken from alopecia areata patients. In each case, RNA was isolated and then reverse transcribed into cDNA as the sequencing template. Repertoires were generated with immunoSEQ multiplex PCR, while TCRdb's copy carries only in-frame clones and drops some. The table records some 180,000 clones, roughly 63% of them present only once. In its sample, this clone was seen once. The V and J ends lost 0 bases and 1 base respectively, with 10 bases between them. The length of the CDR3 is 15 residues. Germline V gene lookup returns CDR1 SGDLS and CDR2 YYNGEE.

This clonotype was sampled from a human donor with alopecia areata. The sequencing used CD4+ T cells sorted from blood, collected at week 0. The rearrangement uses TRBV9 and TRBJ2-5; D may be TRBD2 (5 bases). Here the CDR3 DNA reads TGTGCCAGCAGCGTAGTAGCGACGGGCCAAGAGACCCAGTACTTC. Amino acids: CASSVVATGQETQYF.